Included here is one TCR beta chain sequence, with context. The sample holds many counts of this clonotype. There is no known antigen for this receptor. Per-base quality was not reported, and no clone a single base away is much larger than it. The cysteine opens and the phenylalanine closes a CDR3 of 14 amino acids. The CDR3 DNA has 42 bases and is translated from base 1. From a lookup of the germline V gene, CDR1 and CDR2 are SNHLY and FYNNEI. V is cut back by 3 bases and J by 7 bases, with 6 bases in the junction unmatched. Stable Graves' hyperthyroidism was defined as the absence of progression to ophthalmopathy over 18 months of follow-up. Hyperthyroidism patients were aged 18 to 65 years and newly diagnosed, with disease duration of less than 2 months. Exclusion was applied to patients with uncontrolled infections, other autoimmune diseases, pregnancy or lactation. Diagnoses relied on clinical symptoms, serum thyroxine and TRAb, thyroid ultrasound and orbital computed tomography. PBMCs were separated from roughly 10 ml of fresh peripheral blood using Ficoll-Paque density gradient centrifugation. Trizol reagent was used to extract total RNA, and RNA quality was then checked on an Agilent 2100 Bioanalyzer.

This entry comes from a study of T cells in Graves' hyperthyroidism and ophthalmopathy (dated by TCRdb to the late 2010s). Regarding the complete study: Peripheral blood was collected at initial diagnosis, before any treatment. The 95 to 100 discovery patients were randomly split 7:3 into training and test sets. In several Graves' hyperthyroidism patients, the study also compared T-cell repertoires from thyroid tissue with T-cell repertoires from blood. After blood sampling, hyperthyroidism patients were treated with methimazole at a starting dose of 30 mg daily, and ophthalmopathy patients were treated with high-dose intravenous methylprednisolone. To identify distinguishing TCR V-J signatures, a discovery cohort of 95 to 100 patients was used, comprising 43 with Graves' ophthalmopathy and 55 to 65 with stable Graves' hyperthyroidism. TCR Vbeta CDR3 sequencing of 130 to 150 peripheral blood samples (more than 40 ophthalmopathy, under 80 hyperthyroidism and approximately 17 progressor patients) is reported in the paper. Whether ophthalmopathy could be predicted prospectively was tested in an independent validation cohort made up of under 20 hyperthyroidism patients plus 17 patients who later progressed to ophthalmopathy. What the research found in general, with its limitations: During validation, the model predicted progression to ophthalmopathy a median of about 6.3 months ahead of onset, with around 70% sensitivity and roughly 72% specificity. Ophthalmopathy was separated from stable hyperthyroidism by a 13 V-J signature model, with just over 85% sensitivity and about 81% specificity obtained in cross-validation and 80%/75% obtained in testing. Blood samples also contained most of the expanded thyroid clonotypes (frequency above 0.001), which suggests that blood repertoires may reflect thyroid immune responses. Sample size was not statistically predetermined, and blinding of investigators to group allocation was not performed.

The TCR beta CDR3 regions were amplified from the RNA transcripts. The TCR CDR3 was subjected to a first round of RT-PCR using the HTBI primer set and the Qiagen OneStep RT-PCR kit. Libraries were constructed in a second round of multiplex PCR, after which size selection and purification were performed. The libraries were sequenced on an Illumina HiSeq2000 using paired-end 100 bp reads. Processing in the source paper ran as follows. SOAPnuke was used to process the raw data, with reads discarded if the reads contained adapters or uncalled bases, had a mean Phred below 15, or lacked an exact constant-primer or identifier match. High-quality paired reads were merged using COPE v1.2.5, and each unique nucleotide sequence was defined as a clonotype. MiTCR v1.1 was used to align clonotypes to the IMGT TRBV, TRBD and TRBJ reference segments. Only V-J combinations with frequency above 0.0001, covering about 99% of repertoires, were analysed. The TCS score was defined as F50 (clonal expansion) divided by E x V (chaos), with BLOSUM62-based TCRdist calculated between CDR3 peptides within each V-J. Welch's t-statistics and random forest reduced some 510 V-J features to 10 to 15, which were used in a naive Bayes classifier (R e1071). The public reads were reanalyzed by TCRdb: fastp trimming at Q25, MiXCR alignment, in-frame beta chains only. Rows are unified per CDR3 protein, each entry keeping the most common DNA and genes. What appears here as the V and J calls and clone size reflects TCRdb's work, not the paper's. This sample comprises around 200,000 distinct CDR3 sequences, approximately 17% of them detected only once. Of the sample, roughly 30% is held by the ten largest clones.

Sample: blood. The rearranged chain carries TRBV2 and TRBJ2-1; TRBD2 fits 7 bases in the junction. The receptor comes from a woman aged 45-59 years with Graves' hyperthyroidism. The CDR3: CASSDPRTRNEQFF. The nucleotide sequence reads as follows: TGTGCCAGCAGTGATCCTCGGACTAGGAATGAGCAGTTCTTC.